Listed here are 14 T cell receptor beta chains from one sample, sequenced in a study of CD8+CD57+ T cells in acquired aplastic anemia. The use of genomic DNA as template underpinned the TCR beta VDJ and CDR3 profiling. A single record per CDR3 protein comes from TCRdb applying MiXCR to the reads. The sample lists about 170,000 distinct CDR3 sequences, 55% to 80% occurring once. Sample: sorted CD4+, CD8+, or CD8+CD57+ T cells (not recorded which) from PBMCs. The source of these receptors is a human donor in good health.

V is TRBV7-8 and J is TRBJ1-3; D is undetermined. V lost 1 base and J 3 bases, leaving 10 bases between the germline ends. In germline, CDR1 is SGHVS, CDR2 FQNEAQ. The CDR3 runs 15 residues. The CDR3 sequence: CASSLERQVGNTIYF. The CDR3 region has the DNA TGTGCCAGCAGCTTAGAACGGCAGGTTGGAAACACCATATATTTT.

The rearrangement uses TRBV7-9 and TRBJ2-3; TRBD2 might be the D (5 bases). CDR1 and CDR2 (germline): SEHNR, FQNEAQ (reference sequence). This CDR3 spans 13 amino acids. V lost 6 bases to trimming and J lost 8 bases, with 15 bases between them. The DNA of the CDR3 is TGTGCCAGCAGTTTCGGCGGGCATGGTACGCAGTATTTT. This encodes CASSFGGHGTQYF.

This clonotype was seen just once. Compared with germline, one end of the junction differs, possibly owing to a read error. V gene TRBV20-1 combines with J gene TRBJ2-3; D remains unclear. This CDR3 is 14 amino acids long. Germline-derived CDR1 and CDR2 are DFQATT and SNEGSKA (reference sequence). The CDR3 DNA sequence: TGCAGTGCTAGAGAGCTAGTGGGATCAGATATGCAGTATTTT. Its translation is CSARELVGSDMQYF.

The chain links TRBV10-3 to TRBJ1-3; D is undetermined. V was trimmed by 6 bases and J by 3 bases, leaving 9 bases between them. The CDR3 totals 13 residues. Germline CDR1 ENHRY, CDR2 SYGVKD. The CDR3: CAISGEDGNTIYF. The CDR3, as DNA: TGTGCCATCAGCGGGGAGGATGGAAACACCATATATTTT.

This chain links TRBV3-1 with TRBJ2-7; 11 bases match TRBD1. Germline-derived CDR1 and CDR2 are LGHDT and YNNKEL (reference sequence). This CDR3 is built from 16 residues. Trimming removed 6 bases from V and 2 bases from J; junction bases left unmatched: 9. The CDR3 region is CASRAVPGQGAYEQYF. The CDR3 DNA sequence: TGTGCCAGCAGGGCCGTACCGGGACAGGGGGCCTACGAGCAGTACTTC.

This clonotype was detected a few times. The V and J genes are TRBV11-3 and TRBJ2-2; TRBD2 matches 11 bases. J lost 0 bases, V lost 5 bases, and 11 bases had no gene match. The CDR3 totals 19 residues. The germline V gene encodes CDR1 SGHNT and CDR2 YENEEA. The CDR3 sequence is CASSTGLAGGPTNTGELFF. In DNA form, the CDR3 reads TGTGCCAGCAGCACCGGTCTAGCGGGAGGCCCTACGAACACCGGGGAGCTGTTTTTT.

This clonotype was counted a single time. The chain is built from TRBV7-9 and TRBJ1-5; possibly TRBD1 for D (5 bases). Germline V gene lookup returns CDR1 SEHNR and CDR2 FQNEAQ (reference sequence). CDR3 length: 13 amino acids. V lost 6 bases and J 2 bases, leaving 8 bases between the germline ends. This CDR3 is CASRGEGNQPQHF. CDR3 nucleotides: TGTGCCAGCAGGGGGGAGGGCAATCAGCCCCAGCATTTT.

A remark on this clonotype: An end of the junction differs from the germline gene, which may be a read error. The chain combines TRBV2 with TRBJ2-3; TRBD2 is a possible D gene (6 bases). Germline V CDR1 and CDR2: SNHLY, FYNNEI. The length of the CDR3 is 10 residues. The DNA of the CDR3 is TGTGCCAGCGGGACTCCTACAGTACATTTT. Protein: CASGTPTVHF. The variable domain in full, completed from reference TRBV2 and TRBJ2-3, reads EPEVTQTPSHQVTQMGQEVILRCVPISNHLYFYWYRQILGQKVEFLVSFYNNEISEKSEIFDDQFSVERPDGSNFTLKIRSTKLEDSAMYFCASGTPTVHFGPGTRLTVL.

This clonotype was counted a single time. The chain couples TRBV20-1 to TRBJ2-3, with 8 bases lining up with TRBD2. The V gene's germline CDR1 is DFQATT and CDR2 SNEGSKA (reference sequence). Trimming cost V 3 bases and J 2 bases; bases outside gene matches: 10. This CDR3 has 16 residues. CDR3 residues: CSARGSERETTDTQYF. Here the CDR3 DNA reads TGCAGTGCTAGGGGATCGGAGCGGGAGACCACAGATACGCAGTATTTT.

This clonotype was seen many times. The rearrangement links TRBV5-8 to TRBJ2-1; the match to TRBD1 covers 9 bases. V was pared by 1 base and J by 7 bases, with 6 bases of the junction left unmatched. Germline values: CDR1 SGHTS, CDR2 YDEGEE. This CDR3 contains 15 residues. The CDR3 DNA reads as TGTGCCAGCAGCTTGTCACAGGGGGCGCTAAATGAGCAGTTCTTC. This codes for CASSLSQGALNEQFF.

V usage is TRBV7-9 and J usage is TRBJ2-3; TRBD2 matches 8 bases. The CDR3 is 16 residues long. CDR1 and CDR2 from the germline V gene are SEHNR and FQNEAQ (reference sequence). J was trimmed by 0 bases and V by 2 bases; bases with no gene match: 4. The CDR3 region has the DNA TGTGCCAGCAGCTTAAGGGCTAGCGGGAGCACAGATACGCAGTATTTT. Its protein is CASSLRASGSTDTQYF.

This clonotype was observed at least ten times. This rearrangement joins TRBV19 to TRBJ2-7, with 10 bases matching TRBD2. V was pared by 4 bases and J by 2 bases, with 5 bases of the junction left unmatched. The germline V gene encodes CDR1 LNHDA and CDR2 SQIVND (reference sequence). The CDR3 has 15 residues. The CDR3 bases are TGTGCCAGTAGTAGTCTAGCGGGAGTCCCCTACGAGCAGTACTTC. Encoded protein: CASSSLAGVPYEQYF. Combining the CDR3 with reference TRBV19 and TRBJ2-7 gives the whole variable domain DGGITQSPKYLFRKEGQNVTLSCEQNLNHDAMYWYRQDPGQGLRLIYYSQIVNDFQKGDIAEGYSVSREKKESFPLTVTSAQKNPTAFYLCASSSLAGVPYEQYFGPGTRLTVT.

The chain combines TRBV20-1 with TRBJ2-3; TRBD2 is a possible D gene (5 bases). The CDR3 runs 11 residues. V was cut by 5 bases and J by 7 bases, with 10 bases left in between. The germline V gene encodes CDR1 DFQATT and CDR2 SNEGSKA (reference sequence). The CDR3 nucleotides read TGCAGTGCTGCAGAGGGTAATACGCAGTATTTT. Translating gives CSAAEGNTQYF.

The V and J genes are TRBV7-9 and TRBJ2-1; TRBD1 matches at 7 bases. The CDR3 runs to 15 residues. After removal of 3 bases from V and 5 bases from J, the junction contained 7 bases not matched to a gene. CDR1 SEHNR and CDR2 FQNEAQ come from the germline V gene (reference sequence). CDR3 in DNA: TGTGCCAGCAGCTTGTCTCGCCAGGGGGACAATGAGCAGTTCTTC. Protein: CASSLSRQGDNEQFF. The complete variable domain, with remaining parts taken from reference TRBV7-9 and TRBJ2-1, reads DTGVSQNPRHKITKRGQNVTFRCDPISEHNRLYWYRQTLGQGPEFLTYFQNEAQLEKSRLLSDRFSAERPKGSFSTLEIQRTEQGDSAMYLCASSLSRQGDNEQFFGPGTRLTVL.